Following are 18 T cell receptor beta chains from one sample sequenced in a study of T cells in Graves' hyperthyroidism and ophthalmopathy. There were TCR beta CDR3 regions amplified from RNA transcripts. The HTBI primer set drove a first-round RT-PCR of the TCR CDR3. Each CDR3 protein gets one entry after TCRdb re-called the multiplex PCR reads with MiXCR. The repertoire includes some 580,000 distinct CDR3 sequences, more than 15% of them detected once, and roughly 3.4% sits in the top ten. Sequencing used blood. The receptors here all came from a middle-aged woman with Graves' ophthalmopathy.

J is TRBJ1-2 and V is TRBV5-1, with 9 bases lining up with TRBD1. This CDR3 has 14 residues. V was pared by 3 bases and J by 5 bases, with 5 bases of the junction left unmatched. The germline CDR1 and CDR2 sequences are SGHRS and YFSETQ. The CDR3 region is CASSSGQGMYGYTF. The CDR3 DNA is TGCGCCAGCAGCTCAGGACAGGGGATGTATGGCTACACCTTC. Full variable domain (rest looked up from reference TRBV5-1 and TRBJ1-2): KAGVTQTPRYLIKTRGQQVTLSCSPISGHRSVSWYQQTPGQGLQFLFEYFSETQRNKGNFPGRFSGRQFSNSRSEMNVSTLELGDSALYLCASSSGQGMYGYTFGSGTRLTVV.

The chain has TRBV10-3 and TRBJ2-5, with 8 bases identical to TRBD2. Germline V lookup: CDR1 ENHRY, CDR2 SYGVKD. The CDR3 runs 15 residues. V shed 4 bases and J 1 base; nucleotides not matched to a gene: 5. CDR3 DNA: TGTGCCATCAGTGGTCCGGGAGGGCCCCAAGAGACCCAGTACTTC. Translating gives CAISGPGGPQETQYF.

The chain is built from TRBV6-2 or TRBV6-3 and TRBJ1-5, with D perhaps TRBD1 (5 bases). The CDR3 covers 14 residues. Trimming shortened V by 2 bases and J by 6 bases, and 11 bases separated the two germline ends. Germline V lookup: CDR1 MNHEY, CDR2 SVGEGT. CDR3 loop: CASSYRGDSQPQHF. CDR3 nucleotides: TGTGCCAGCAGTTACAGGGGAGACAGTCAGCCCCAGCATTTT.

The chain uses TRBV24-1 and TRBJ1-5; tentatively, D is TRBD1 (5 bases). CDR3 length: 15 amino acids. Germline V gene sequence: CDR1 KGHDR, CDR2 SFDVKD. With 9 bases removed from V and 3 bases from J, the gap between germline ends came to 17 bases. For the CDR3, the DNA is TGTGCCACCTCCGAGGGCAGGGTAAACAATCAGCCCCAGCATTTT. Residues: CATSEGRVNNQPQHF.

The table lists this clonotype with many counts. The chain is built from TRBV6-1 and TRBJ2-3; 8 bases map to TRBD2. With 6 bases clipped from V and 3 bases from J, the junction kept 5 bases outside the gene matches. There are 14 residues in the CDR3. From germline, CDR1 is MNHNS and CDR2 SASEGT. This chain's CDR3 is CASRELADTDTQYF. The CDR3, as DNA: TGTGCCAGCAGGGAACTAGCGGATACAGATACGCAGTATTTT.

This clonotype was seen at least ten times. This chain joins TRBV28 and TRBJ1-4, with TRBD1 matching over 7 bases. Losses at the gene ends were 6 bases for V and 7 bases for J; bases not matched to a gene: 8. Germline CDR1 and CDR2: MDHEN and SYDVKM. This CDR3 is built from 14 residues. The CDR3: CASSPGTVSEKLFF. The CDR3 DNA reads as TGTGCCAGCAGCCCCGGGACAGTATCTGAAAAACTGTTTTTT.

This clonotype was recorded many times. The genes are TRBV10-3 and TRBJ1-2; no clear D gene. The germline gives CDR1 ENHRY, CDR2 SYGVKD. The CDR3 extends over 13 amino acids. V dropped 2 bases and J dropped 4 bases, with 8 bases sitting between them. The CDR3, as DNA: TGTGCCATCAGTGAGGACAAGATCTATGGCTACACCTTC. It encodes CAISEDKIYGYTF.

The chain joins TRBV29-1 to TRBJ2-7; D might be TRBD1 or TRBD2, each matching 6 bases. Germline CDR1 and CDR2: SQVTM and ANQGSEA. V dropped 3 bases and J dropped 6 bases, with 15 bases sitting between them. This CDR3 region has 13 residues. The DNA of the CDR3 is TGCAGCGTTGATTTCGGGGGCTCTGGCGAGCAGTACTTC. Protein: CSVDFGGSGEQYF.

As regards this clonotype: One end of the junction varies from germline; a read error may be responsible. This chain links TRBV5-1 with TRBJ2-1; 11 nucleotides line up with TRBD2. The CDR3 has 13 residues. CDR1 is SGHRS and CDR2 is YFSETQ in the germline V gene. The CDR3: CASSSGGANEQSF. The CDR3 DNA sequence: TGCGCCAGCAGTAGCGGGGGGGCCAATGAGCAGTCCTTC.

The V call is TRBV5-1, the J call TRBJ1-5, with TRBD1 matching 11 bases. With 4 bases clipped from V and 1 base from J, the junction kept 4 bases outside the gene matches. CDR3 length: 16 amino acids. CDR1 and CDR2 from the germline V gene are SGHRS and YFSETQ. The CDR3 nucleotides read TGCGCCAGCAGCATCGGGACAGGGGGAAGCAATCAGCCCCAGCATTTT. Translating gives CASSIGTGGSNQPQHF.

This clonotype has at least ten counts. This chain links TRBV12-3 or TRBV12-4 with TRBJ2-1, with D possibly TRBD2 on 5 matching bases. The CDR3 runs to 18 residues. V dropped 6 bases and J dropped 4 bases, with 25 bases sitting between them. CDR3 region: CASSQPLSVTRIYNEQFF. CDR3 sequence (DNA): TGTGCCAGCAGCCAACCCCTTAGCGTCACACGAATATACAATGAGCAGTTCTTC.

This clonotype has just a few counts. The V gene is TRBV6-1, the J gene TRBJ2-1; 11 bases map to TRBD1. Germline trimming cut 6 bases from V and 5 bases from J; bases unmatched to any gene: 9. The CDR3 is 16 residues long. Germline V gene lookup returns CDR1 MNHNS and CDR2 SASEGT. The CDR3 DNA is TGTGCCAGCAGCCGAAAGCCGGGACAGGGGGACAATGAGCAGTTCTTC. Its protein product is CASSRKPGQGDNEQFF.

This clonotype has ten or more counts. The V and J genes are TRBV5-1 and TRBJ1-1; tentative D call: TRBD1 (5 bases). V lost 4 bases and J 4 bases, leaving 20 bases between the germline ends. The CDR3 consists of 16 residues. From germline, CDR1 is SGHRS and CDR2 YFSETQ. The CDR3: CASSLDPLGGVTEAFF. CDR3 DNA: TGCGCCAGCAGCCTCGACCCGCTGGGGGGTGTCACTGAAGCTTTCTTT.

This clonotype was seen a handful of times. The V and J genes are TRBV18 and TRBJ2-1, with D unresolved. Between the trimmed V and J ends, which lost 2 bases and 1 base, there was a span of 12 bases. The CDR3 is 16 amino acids. Germline V gives CDR1 KGHSH, CDR2 LQKENI. The CDR3 is CASSPDTGWSYNEQFF. The CDR3 region has the DNA TGTGCCAGCTCACCAGACACTGGGTGGTCCTACAATGAGCAGTTCTTC.

This clonotype was counted at least ten times. V and J are TRBV5-1 and TRBJ1-1, with D uncertain. V lost 0 bases to trimming and J lost 0 bases, with 15 bases between them. Germline V lookup: CDR1 SGHRS, CDR2 YFSETQ. CDR3 size: 17 residues. The CDR3: CASSLGSGYNLNTEAFF. Written as DNA, the CDR3 is TGCGCCAGCAGCTTGGGGTCGGGATACAATTTGAACACTGAAGCTTTCTTT.

As concerns this clonotype: A much larger clone is a single base away; this may be a read error. The rearrangement links TRBV5-1 to TRBJ2-1, with D unresolved. The CDR3 has 13 amino acids. The germline CDR1 and CDR2 sequences are SGHRS and YFSETQ. V lost 0 bases and J lost 8, with 9 bases in between. The CDR3 DNA is TGCGCCAGCAGCTTGGGCCCCCCAGATGAGCAGTTCTTC. This codes for CASSLGPPDEQFF.

This clonotype showed up just once. Since a much larger clone is just one base distant, this may be a read error. The J gene is TRBJ2-3, the V gene TRBV7-8; 7 bases map to TRBD1. V lost 3 bases to trimming and J lost 1 base; unmatched junction nucleotides: 7. CDR3 length equals 16 residues. Germline V gene lookup returns CDR1 SGHVS and CDR2 FQNEAQ. This CDR3 reads CASSLLDRDRTDTQYF. The CDR3 DNA reads TGTGCCAGCAGCTTGCTCGACAGGGACCGCACAGATACGCAGTATTTT.

This rearrangement joins TRBV19 to TRBJ2-2; D gene unclear. The CDR3 consists of 16 residues. Germline V lookup: CDR1 LNHDA, CDR2 SQIVND (reference sequence). V was trimmed by 6 bases and J by 4 bases, leaving 18 bases between them. The CDR3 sequence: CASRPSNNLGTGELFF. DNA for the CDR3: TGTGCCAGTAGGCCGTCGAACAACCTTGGCACCGGGGAGCTGTTTTTT.